This T cell receptor (beta chain) was captured by sequencing in a study of cytomegalovirus exposure and HLA in healthy donors. Study conclusions and caveats: A later analysis linked a missense DCLRE1C variant to TCR beta V- and J-gene trimming. Confirmation was obtained in vitro that a few CMV-associated chains are specific for CMV antigens.

It was with 60 Vbeta and 13 Jbeta primers that the PCR ran. Profiled with immunoSEQ multiplex PCR; TCRdb holds only in-frame clones, not every one. The sample has 150,000 to 200,000 clones, 65% to 70% seen once. To note about this clone: The antigen is unknown.

Input material: PBMCs. This receptor was taken from a man aged 25 to 40 in good health and CMV-seropositive.

CDR3 residues: CASSSGQGISEKLFF. In DNA, the CDR3 is TGTGCCAGCAGCTCCGGACAGGGGATTAGTGAAAAACTGTTTTTT. This chain uses TRBV7-8 with TRBJ1-4; 9 bases fit TRBD1. Germline CDR1 is SGHVS and CDR2 is FQNEAQ. CDR3 size: 15 residues. V lost 4 bases to trimming and J lost 7 bases; unmatched junction nucleotides: 7.